Listed here are 7 T cell receptor beta chains from one sample, sequenced in a study of blood T cell repertoires in COVID-19. The data were produced by immunoSEQ multiplex PCR, yet TCRdb's version contains in-frame clones alone and is incomplete. This table holds roughly 41,000 clones, 88% found once. The material sequenced was peripheral blood. These receptors originate from a man in his sixties with active COVID-19.

The gene calls are TRBV10-3 and TRBJ1-1, with a weak D call TRBD1 (6 bases). Per germline, CDR1 ENHRY and CDR2 SYGVKD. This CDR3 has 12 amino acids. Trimming took 10 bases from V and 4 from J, leaving 13 bases between them. The CDR3 nucleotides are TGTGCCACCCTGGACAGCCGCACTGAAGCTTTCTTT. Translation: CATLDSRTEAFF.

The chain combines TRBV5-6 with TRBJ2-1, with D possibly TRBD1 on 6 matching bases. The V gene's germline CDR1 is SGHDT and CDR2 YYEEEE. The CDR3 has 14 residues. V gave up 3 bases and J gave up 6 bases, with 13 bases separating them. CDR3 bases: TGTGCCAGCAGCTACGACAGGAGCCCCAATGAGCAGTTCTTC. Its translation is CASSYDRSPNEQFF.

This chain joins TRBV10-3 and TRBJ1-1; D remains unclear. Trimming pared 2 bases from V and 4 bases from J, leaving 11 bases between. Germline V gives CDR1 ENHRY, CDR2 SYGVKD. This CDR3 is built from 14 residues. The CDR3 loop is CAISEPRMGTEAFF. Written as DNA, the CDR3 is TGTGCCATCAGTGAGCCGAGGATGGGCACTGAAGCTTTCTTT.

The V gene is TRBV13, the J gene TRBJ1-1, with unresolved D. V was cut by 5 bases and J by 2 bases, with 12 bases left in between. The CDR3 loop spans 14 amino acids. Looked up from germline, CDR1 is PRHDT and CDR2 is FYEKMQ (reference sequence). CDR3 sequence reads: CASSPSGENTEAFF. In nucleotides, the CDR3 is TGTGCCAGCAGCCCTAGTGGCGAAAACACTGAAGCTTTCTTT.

This sequence joins TRBV15 and TRBJ2-2; 9 nucleotides line up with TRBD2. CDR1 and CDR2 from the germline V gene are LNHNV and YYDKDF (reference sequence). Trimming took 0 bases from V and 2 from J; bases not matched to a gene: 7. The CDR3 sequence is 18 residues long. The CDR3: CATSRDLGTSYNTGELFF. The CDR3 coding sequence is TGTGCCACCAGCAGAGATCTAGGGACTAGCTATAACACCGGGGAGCTGTTTTTT.

The chain is built from TRBV15 and TRBJ2-1; perhaps TRBD2 as D (5 bases). The CDR3 length is 15 residues. The germline V gene encodes CDR1 LNHNV and CDR2 YYDKDF (reference sequence). V was pared by 5 bases and J by 3 bases, with 14 bases between. The CDR3, as DNA: TGTGCCACCAGCCCGAGGGATGGCAGCTACAATGAGCAGTTCTTC. Amino acid sequence: CATSPRDGSYNEQFF.

The J gene is TRBJ2-5, the V gene TRBV18; 8 nucleotides agree with TRBD2. The V segment lost 5 bases and the J segment 7 bases; nucleotides outside the gene matches: 9. From germline, CDR1 is KGHSH and CDR2 LQKENI. The length of the CDR3 is 14 residues. The CDR3 sequence: CASSSGGTDSTQYF. The CDR3 DNA follows: TGTGCCAGCTCATCGGGGGGGACGGACTCGACCCAGTACTTC.